Described below is a single T cell receptor (beta chain) sequence and its context. Its antigen is not known. This sample was taken from a study of T-cell memory formation after mild COVID-19. Study context: Across donors, TCR clusters were largely donor specific. Study-wide points: Pre-infection memory showed some responding clones, and this suggested that cross-reactive memory joined. Contracting CD4+ clones were located mainly in CM and EM, and CD8+ clones in EMRA.

From the 5' RACE reads, TCRdb called clonotypes with MiXCR, one entry per CDR3 protein. The top ten clones hold 22% of a sample with about 350,000 distinct CDR3 sequences, about an eighth of them seen once. This sequence was found in a man aged 18-30 years who had mild COVID-19 (a few samples of this study predate the infection). Cell type and time point are not known. The sequenced sample was PBMCs or a T cell subset sorted from them (not recorded which).

The CDR3: CASSRTYGGELFF. As DNA, the CDR3 is TGTGCCAGCAGTAGGACATACGGCGGGGAGCTGTTTTTT. The chain has TRBV25-1 and TRBJ2-2; D might be TRBD1 (5 bases). The CDR3 loop spans 13 amino acids. Trimming removed 5 bases at V and 7 bases at J, with 11 bases between. Germline lookup yields CDR1 MGHDK and CDR2 SYGVNS.